These 17 T cell receptor beta chains share one sample of origin, sequenced in a study of T cell responses to AZD1222 COVID-19 vaccine (dated by TCRdb to the early 2020s). In light of the paper, this sample's time point label describes: about 28 days (+/-7) after the second vaccine dose. Libraries came from the immunoSEQ multiplex PCR assay. This is the immuneACCESS table as TCRdb keeps it, with only in-frame sequences that have V and J called. A part of the clones is gone; compared with another copy, unresolved V genes explain less than half, and the rest is unexplained. This sample comprises 85,000 to 90,000 clones, around 90% of them detected only once. Jointly, the top ten make up 5% of the sample. The sequences come from peripheral blood, collected 28 days after the second AZD1222 dose. All receptors derive from an adult who received the AZD1222 COVID-19 vaccine.

The chain recombines TRBV2 with TRBJ1-6; TRBD1 is a possible D gene (5 bases). Trimming pared 4 bases from V and 13 bases from J, leaving 17 bases between. Looked up from germline, CDR1 is SNHLY and CDR2 is FYNNEI. The CDR3 consists of 14 residues. The CDR3 is CASSVGQGPFPLHF. Written as DNA, the CDR3 is TGTGCCAGCAGTGTCGGGCAGGGACCTTTTCCCCTCCACTTT.

This clone came up once. The chain uses TRBV6-6 and TRBJ1-2; 8 nucleotides align to TRBD1. CDR3 size: 17 residues. The V gene end was trimmed by 5 bases and the J gene end by 4 bases; junction bases not matched to a gene: 15. Germline V gene sequence: CDR1 MNHNY, CDR2 SVGAGI (reference sequence). CDR3 bases: TGTGCCAGCAGTCCTCGGCGAGGACAGGGATTTACCTATGGCTACACCTTC. Its translation: CASSPRRGQGFTYGYTF.

The V gene is TRBV18, the J gene TRBJ1-1, with D hard to call. The CDR3 is 13 amino acids. The V end was cut by 2 bases, the J end by 6 bases, with 10 bases between. The germline gives CDR1 KGHSH, CDR2 LQKENI. CDR3 amino acids: CASSPMPAAEAFF. The CDR3 DNA reads TGTGCCAGCTCACCAATGCCGGCGGCTGAAGCTTTCTTT.

CDR3 loop: CASSLEAAMEAYGYTF. CDR3 bases: TGTGCCAGCAGCTTAGAGGCCGCGATGGAGGCCTATGGCTACACCTTC. The chain uses TRBV7-9 and TRBJ1-2; D gene unclear. This CDR3 has 16 amino acids. V was trimmed by 1 base and J by 4 bases, leaving 16 bases between them. Germline lookup yields CDR1 SEHNR and CDR2 FQNEAQ (reference sequence).

The chain links TRBV7-2 to TRBJ1-4; no definite D call. The CDR3 is 13 amino acids. Germline CDR1 and CDR2: SGHTA and FQGNSA. Trimming pared 3 bases from V and 5 bases from J, leaving 7 bases between. The CDR3 DNA sequence: TGTGCCAGCAGCTTTGATCGAAATGAAAAACTGTTTTTT. Translated, it gives CASSFDRNEKLFF.

This clone was detected a few times. The rearrangement links TRBV15 to TRBJ1-4; 7 nucleotides match TRBD1. Germline-derived CDR1 and CDR2 are LNHNV and YYDKDF (reference sequence). The CDR3 sequence is 16 residues long. Unmatched junction bases numbered 6, after V lost 1 base and J lost 4 bases. The CDR3 DNA is TGTGCCACCAGCAGAGGGCGGGACAGCCTTAATGAAAAACTGTTTTTT. Encoded protein: CATSRGRDSLNEKLFF.

The chain joins TRBV5-6 to TRBJ2-6; tentative D call: TRBD1 (6 bases). Germline values: CDR1 SGHDT, CDR2 YYEEEE. The CDR3 spans 17 residues. V lost 1 base, J lost 0 bases, and 11 bases lay in between. The CDR3 nucleotides are TGTGCCAGCAGCTTGCCCGAACAGGGCTCTGGGGCCAACGTCCTGACTTTC. It is translated as CASSLPEQGSGANVLTF. The whole variable domain, remainder taken from reference TRBV5-6 and TRBJ2-6, is DAGVTQSPTHLIKTRGQQVTLRCSPKSGHDTVSWYQQALGQGPQFIFQYYEEEERQRGNFPDRFSGHQFPNYSSELNVNALLLGDSALYLCASSLPEQGSGANVLTFGAGSRLTVL.

The V call is TRBV13, the J call TRBJ2-4; the D call may be TRBD1 or TRBD2 (6 bases each). The V end was cut by 5 bases, the J end by 8 bases, with 16 bases between. The CDR3 length is 14 residues. Germline CDR1 reads PRHDT; CDR2 reads FYEKMQ (reference sequence). The CDR3 region has the DNA TGTGCCAGCAGCCTTACAGGGTCGGGAGACATTCAGTACTTC. Protein sequence: CASSLTGSGDIQYF.

In DNA form, the CDR3 reads TGTGCCAGCAGCGGGGGACCGATCCAAGAGACCCAGTACTTC. As protein: CASSGGPIQETQYF. This chain uses TRBV2 with TRBJ2-5, with D possibly TRBD2 on 6 matching bases. The CDR3 totals 14 residues. The ends were cut back, 6 bases at V and 1 base at J, with 12 bases in the middle. CDR1 is SNHLY and CDR2 is FYNNEI in the germline V gene.

This clone turned up a few times. V gene TRBV7-9 combines with J gene TRBJ2-7; D remains ambiguous. The V gene's germline CDR1 is SEHNR and CDR2 FQNEAQ (reference sequence). CDR3 length equals 13 residues. The V gene lost 5 bases and the J gene lost 2 bases, with 10 bases spanning the gap. The CDR3 here is CASSGEFAYEQYF. CDR3 nucleotide sequence: TGTGCCAGCAGCGGAGAGTTCGCCTACGAGCAGTACTTC.

The rearrangement joins TRBV19 to TRBJ2-2, with 10 bases matching TRBD1. The CDR3 consists of 15 residues. With V trimmed by 4 bases and J by 3 bases, 2 bases remained unmatched. Germline-derived CDR1 and CDR2 are LNHDA and SQIVND (reference sequence). The CDR3 loop reads CASSTGQGDTGELFF. DNA of the CDR3: TGTGCCAGTAGTACCGGACAGGGGGACACCGGGGAGCTGTTTTTT.

The gene calls are TRBV3-1 (or the pseudogene TRBV3-2) and TRBJ2-3, with 13 bases fitting TRBD2. Germline V CDR1 and CDR2: LGHDT, YNNKEL (reference sequence). The CDR3 is made up of 16 amino acids. V shed 4 bases and J 9 bases; nucleotides not matched to a gene: 10. CDR3 loop: CASSPPGTSGAGTQYF. The CDR3 DNA is TGTGCCAGCAGCCCCCCCGGGACTAGCGGGGCGGGGACGCAGTATTTT.

V usage is TRBV18 and J usage is TRBJ1-4; D uncertain. Germline lookup yields CDR1 KGHSH and CDR2 LQKENI. The CDR3 runs 13 residues. V lost 3 bases, J lost 6 bases, and 8 bases lay in between. CDR3 sequence (DNA): TGTGCCAGCTCACCCGGCTTCGATGAAAAACTGTTTTTT. Translating gives CASSPGFDEKLFF.

The V and J genes are TRBV7-2 and TRBJ2-7; 10 bases line up with TRBD1. The CDR3 contains 13 residues. Per the germline V gene, CDR1 is SGHTA and CDR2 is FQGNSA. V lost 8 bases, J lost 6 bases, and 7 bases stayed unmatched. In DNA, the CDR3 is TGTGCCAGCGGGCGGGACAGGGGCCTCGAGCAGTACTTC. Amino acid sequence: CASGRDRGLEQYF. The complete variable domain, with remaining parts taken from reference TRBV7-2 and TRBJ2-7, reads GAGVSQSPSNKVTEKGKDVELRCDPISGHTALYWYRQSLGQGLEFLIYFQGNSAPDKSGLPSDRFSAERTGGSVSTLTIQRTQQEDSAVYLCASGRDRGLEQYFGPGTRLTVT.

As DNA, the CDR3 is TGTGCCAGCAGCCAGGCAGGGGCTTATGGCTACACCTTC. Its translation is CASSQAGAYGYTF. The rearrangement uses TRBV7-2 and TRBJ1-2; D is perhaps TRBD1 (6 bases). Germline V gene lookup returns CDR1 SGHTA and CDR2 FQGNSA. V lost 5 bases, J lost 5 bases, and 12 bases lay in between. CDR3 length: 13 amino acids.

The rearrangement joins TRBV5-1 to TRBJ1-1, with unresolved D. Trimming pared 7 bases from V and 8 bases from J, leaving 18 bases between. From germline, CDR1 is SGHRS and CDR2 YFSETQ. CDR3 length: 13 amino acids. This CDR3 reads CASARPEVGEAFF. Here the CDR3 DNA reads TGCGCCAGCGCACGCCCCGAAGTTGGGGAAGCTTTCTTT. Looking up the rest from reference TRBV5-1 and TRBJ1-1 gives the full variable domain: KAGVTQTPRYLIKTRGQQVTLSCSPISGHRSVSWYQQTPGQGLQFLFEYFSETQRNKGNFPGRFSGRQFSNSRSEMNVSTLELGDSALYLCASARPEVGEAFFGQGTRLTVV.

The chain employs TRBV30 and TRBJ2-7; no definite D call. Trimming removed 1 base from V and 3 bases from J, with 4 bases in between. The CDR3 spans 11 residues. CDR1 and CDR2 from the germline V gene are GTSNPN and SVGIG (reference sequence). CDR3 residues: CAWSGGYEQYF. CDR3 in DNA: TGTGCCTGGAGTGGGGGCTACGAGCAGTACTTC. Full variable domain (rest looked up from reference TRBV30 and TRBJ2-7): SQTIHQWPATLVQPVGSPLSLECTVEGTSNPNLYWYRQAAGRGLQLLFYSVGIGQISSEVPQNLSASRPQDRQFILSSKKLLLSDSGFYLCAWSGGYEQYFGPGTRLTVT.